This T cell receptor beta chain came from a study of T-cell memory formation after mild COVID-19. The overall study: TCR clusters largely stayed donor specific.

The germline gives CDR1 LGHDT, CDR2 YNNKEL (reference sequence). Between the trimmed V and J ends, which lost 6 bases and 2 bases, there was a span of 15 bases. The CDR3 has 15 amino acids. 5'RACE with constant-segment primers built TCRalpha and TCRbeta cDNA libraries with UMIs. TCRdb analysed the 5' RACE reads with MiXCR anew, one entry per CDR3 protein. The sample carries fewer than 650,000 distinct CDR3 sequences, about 18% recorded once. The sample taken for sequencing was PBMCs or a T cell subset sorted from them (not recorded which). This chain joins TRBV3-1 and TRBJ2-3, with D possibly being TRBD1 (5 bases). This receptor was obtained from an adult woman who had mild COVID-19 (a few samples of this study predate the infection). Cell type and time point are not known. The CDR3 bases are TGTGCCAGCAGACGCGGTGGGGCTCCCACAGATACGCAGTATTTT. The encoded protein is CASRRGGAPTDTQYF.